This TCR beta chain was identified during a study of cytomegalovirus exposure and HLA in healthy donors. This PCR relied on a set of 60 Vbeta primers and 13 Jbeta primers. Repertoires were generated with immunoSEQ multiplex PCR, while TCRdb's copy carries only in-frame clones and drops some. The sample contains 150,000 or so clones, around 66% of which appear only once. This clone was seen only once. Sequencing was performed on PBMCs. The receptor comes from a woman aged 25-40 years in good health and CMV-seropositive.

The CDR3 nucleotides read TGCGCCAGCAGCATTCTGGGACAGCTAGCGACTAGCACAGATACGCAGTATTTT. Amino acids: CASSILGQLATSTDTQYF. The chain employs TRBV5-1 and TRBJ2-3; D perhaps matches TRBD1 (7 bases). Trimming removed 4 bases at V and 0 bases at J, with 21 bases between. CDR3 length equals 18 residues. From germline, CDR1 is SGHRS and CDR2 YFSETQ. The full variable domain, with the rest looked up from reference TRBV5-1 and TRBJ2-3, is KAGVTQTPRYLIKTRGQQVTLSCSPISGHRSVSWYQQTPGQGLQFLFEYFSETQRNKGNFPGRFSGRQFSNSRSEMNVSTLELGDSALYLCASSILGQLATSTDTQYFGPGTRLTVL.